Sequencing of this T cell receptor (beta chain) was carried out in a study of blood T cells in healthy people across ages. PCR was performed a second time for about 7 to 12 cycles using a sample-barcoded 5' primer and a J-beta primer mix. A single record per CDR3 protein comes from TCRdb applying MiXCR to the 5' RACE reads. The sample has under 1,100,000 distinct CDR3 sequences, under 30% seen once. This CDR3 comprises 10 residues. About this clonotype: Its ends do not fully match the called genes, so a read error is possible.

The data were also submitted as part of a second study, on T cells of mothers and their children.

Sequenced: blood. This rearrangement joins TRBV12-3 or TRBV12-4 to TRBJ1-2; D unclear. This sequence was found in a girl aged 2 to 10 in good health. CDR3 loop: CASSPLSLDF. As DNA, the CDR3 is TGTGCCAGCAGTCCCTTGTCCCTGGACTTC.